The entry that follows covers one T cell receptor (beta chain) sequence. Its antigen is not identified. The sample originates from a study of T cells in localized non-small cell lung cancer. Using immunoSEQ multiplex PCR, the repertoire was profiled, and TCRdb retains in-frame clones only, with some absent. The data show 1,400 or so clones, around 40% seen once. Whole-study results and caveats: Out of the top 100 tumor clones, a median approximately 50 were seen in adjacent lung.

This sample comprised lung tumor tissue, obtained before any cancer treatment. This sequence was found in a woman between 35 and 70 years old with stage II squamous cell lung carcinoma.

This chain's CDR3 is CASSPGTSGSWKKETQYF. CDR3 bases: TGTGCCAGCTCACCAGGGACTAGCGGGAGTTGGAAAAAGGAGACCCAGTACTTC. The gene calls are TRBV18 and TRBJ2-5; 14 positions agree with TRBD2. There are 18 residues in the CDR3. CDR1 is KGHSH, CDR2 LQKENI, per germline. Unmatched junction bases numbered 10, after V lost 2 bases and J lost 5 bases.